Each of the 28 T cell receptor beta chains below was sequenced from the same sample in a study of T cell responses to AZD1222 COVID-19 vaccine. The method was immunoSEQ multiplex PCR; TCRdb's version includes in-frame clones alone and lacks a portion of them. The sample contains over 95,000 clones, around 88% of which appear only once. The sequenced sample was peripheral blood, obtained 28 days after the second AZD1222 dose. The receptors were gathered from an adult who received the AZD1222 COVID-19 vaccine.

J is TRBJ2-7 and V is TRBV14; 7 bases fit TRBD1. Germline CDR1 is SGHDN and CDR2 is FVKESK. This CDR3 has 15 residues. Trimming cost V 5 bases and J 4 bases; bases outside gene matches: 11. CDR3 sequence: CASSSGQKLPYEQYF. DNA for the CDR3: TGTGCCAGCAGCTCGGGACAGAAATTACCATACGAGCAGTACTTC. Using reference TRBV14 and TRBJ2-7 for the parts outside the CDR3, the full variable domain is EAGVTQFPSHSVIEKGQTVTLRCDPISGHDNLYWYRRVMGKEIKFLLHFVKESKQDESGMPNNRFLAERTGGTYSTLKVQPAELEDSGVYFCASSSGQKLPYEQYFGPGTRLTVT.

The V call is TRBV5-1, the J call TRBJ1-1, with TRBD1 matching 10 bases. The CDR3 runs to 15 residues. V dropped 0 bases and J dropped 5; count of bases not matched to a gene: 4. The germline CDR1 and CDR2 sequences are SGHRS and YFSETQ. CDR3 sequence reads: CASSLGQGAQTEAFF. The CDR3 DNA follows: TGCGCCAGCAGCTTGGGACAGGGGGCGCAAACTGAAGCTTTCTTT.

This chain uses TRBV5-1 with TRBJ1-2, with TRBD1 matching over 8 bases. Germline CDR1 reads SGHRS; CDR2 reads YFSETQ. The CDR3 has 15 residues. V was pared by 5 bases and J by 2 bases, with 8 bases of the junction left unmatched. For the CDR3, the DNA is TGCGCCAGCAGGGAAGGGACAGGACTAAACTATGGCTACACCTTC. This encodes CASREGTGLNYGYTF.

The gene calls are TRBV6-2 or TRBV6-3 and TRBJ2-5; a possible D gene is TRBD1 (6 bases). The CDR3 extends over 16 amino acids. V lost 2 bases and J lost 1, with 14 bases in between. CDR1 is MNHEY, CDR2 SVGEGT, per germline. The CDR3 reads CASSYGLGHPQETQYF. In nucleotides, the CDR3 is TGTGCCAGCAGTTACGGGTTGGGACACCCCCAAGAGACCCAGTACTTC.

The CDR3 is CASAGQVVTEAFF. CDR3 sequence (DNA): TGTGCCAGCGCAGGACAGGTGGTCACTGAAGCTTTCTTT. This chain links TRBV2 with TRBJ1-1; the match to TRBD1 covers 7 bases. This CDR3 has 13 amino acids. Unmatched junction bases numbered 7, after V lost 8 bases and J lost 4 bases. The germline gives CDR1 SNHLY, CDR2 FYNNEI.

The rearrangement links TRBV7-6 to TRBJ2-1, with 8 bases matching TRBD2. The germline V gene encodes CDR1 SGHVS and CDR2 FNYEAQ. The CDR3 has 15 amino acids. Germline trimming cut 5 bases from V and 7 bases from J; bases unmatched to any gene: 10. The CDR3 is CASSRQYGGGNEQFF. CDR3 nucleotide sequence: TGTGCCAGCAGCCGCCAATACGGGGGGGGGAATGAGCAGTTCTTC.

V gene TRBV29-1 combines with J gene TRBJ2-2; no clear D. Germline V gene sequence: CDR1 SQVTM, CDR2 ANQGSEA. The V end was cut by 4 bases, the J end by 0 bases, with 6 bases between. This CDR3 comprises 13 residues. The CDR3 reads CSVGRSNTGELFF. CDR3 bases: TGCAGCGTTGGCCGCTCGAACACCGGGGAGCTGTTTTTT.

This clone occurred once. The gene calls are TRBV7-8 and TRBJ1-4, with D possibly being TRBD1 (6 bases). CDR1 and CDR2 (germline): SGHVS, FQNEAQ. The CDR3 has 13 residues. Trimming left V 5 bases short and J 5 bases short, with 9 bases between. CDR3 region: CASSGGLNEKLFF. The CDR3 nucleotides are TGTGCCAGCAGCGGGGGCTTGAATGAAAAACTGTTTTTT.

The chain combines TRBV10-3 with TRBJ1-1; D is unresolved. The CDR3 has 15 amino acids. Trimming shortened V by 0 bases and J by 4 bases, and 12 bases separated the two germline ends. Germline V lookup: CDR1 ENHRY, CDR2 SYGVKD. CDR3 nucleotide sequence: TGTGCCATCAGTGAGTCGACCCTGATAGTCACTGAAGCTTTCTTT. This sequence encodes CAISESTLIVTEAFF.

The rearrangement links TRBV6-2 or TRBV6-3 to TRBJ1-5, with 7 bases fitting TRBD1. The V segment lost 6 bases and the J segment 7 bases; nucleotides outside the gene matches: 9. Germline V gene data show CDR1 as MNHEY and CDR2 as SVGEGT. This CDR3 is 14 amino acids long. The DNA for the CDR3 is TGTGCCAGCAGCCCTACAGGGGAAGACCAGCCCCAGCATTTT. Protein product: CASSPTGEDQPQHF.

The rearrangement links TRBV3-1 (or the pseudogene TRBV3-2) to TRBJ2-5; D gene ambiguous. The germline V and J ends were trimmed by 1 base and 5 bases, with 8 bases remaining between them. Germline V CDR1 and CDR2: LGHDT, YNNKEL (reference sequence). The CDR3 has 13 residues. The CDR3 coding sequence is TGTGCCAGCAGCCAAGGGATTAGGGAGACCCAGTACTTC. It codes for CASSQGIRETQYF.

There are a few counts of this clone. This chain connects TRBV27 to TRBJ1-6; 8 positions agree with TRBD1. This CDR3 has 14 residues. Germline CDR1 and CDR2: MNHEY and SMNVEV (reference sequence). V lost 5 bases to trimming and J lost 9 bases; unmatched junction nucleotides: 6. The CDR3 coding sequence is TGTGCCAGCAGTCGCGGACAGGGCGGTTCACCCCTCCACTTT. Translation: CASSRGQGGSPLHF.

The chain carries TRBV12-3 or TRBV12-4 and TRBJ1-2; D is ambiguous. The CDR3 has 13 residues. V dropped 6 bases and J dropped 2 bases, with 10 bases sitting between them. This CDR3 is CASSPRRNYGYTF. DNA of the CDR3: TGTGCCAGCAGCCCTCGACGGAACTATGGCTACACCTTC.

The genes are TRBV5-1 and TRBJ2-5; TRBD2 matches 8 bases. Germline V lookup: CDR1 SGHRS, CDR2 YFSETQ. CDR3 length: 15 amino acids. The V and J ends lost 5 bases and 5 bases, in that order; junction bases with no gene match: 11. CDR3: CASRFSGANGETQYF. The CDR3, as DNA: TGCGCCAGCAGGTTTAGCGGGGCCAACGGGGAGACCCAGTACTTC.

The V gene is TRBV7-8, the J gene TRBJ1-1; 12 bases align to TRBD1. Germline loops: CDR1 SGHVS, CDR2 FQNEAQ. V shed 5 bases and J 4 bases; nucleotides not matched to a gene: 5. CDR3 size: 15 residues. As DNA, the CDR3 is TGTGCCAGCAGCGCCGGGACAGGGGGCTTCACTGAAGCTTTCTTT. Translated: CASSAGTGGFTEAFF.

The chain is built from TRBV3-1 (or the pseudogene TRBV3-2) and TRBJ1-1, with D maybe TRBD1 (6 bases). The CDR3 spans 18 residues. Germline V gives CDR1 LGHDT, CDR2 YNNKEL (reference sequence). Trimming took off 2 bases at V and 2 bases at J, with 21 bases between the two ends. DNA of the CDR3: TGTGCCAGCAGCCAACACCACCTTGACAGGTTTGGCAACACTGAAGCTTTCTTT. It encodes CASSQHHLDRFGNTEAFF.

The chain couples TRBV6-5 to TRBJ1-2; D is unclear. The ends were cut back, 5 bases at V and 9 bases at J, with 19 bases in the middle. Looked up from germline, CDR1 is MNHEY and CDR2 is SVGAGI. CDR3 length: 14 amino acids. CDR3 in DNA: TGTGCCAGCAGTCTCGCACTCGGCCTGGGGAGCTACACCTTC. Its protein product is CASSLALGLGSYTF.

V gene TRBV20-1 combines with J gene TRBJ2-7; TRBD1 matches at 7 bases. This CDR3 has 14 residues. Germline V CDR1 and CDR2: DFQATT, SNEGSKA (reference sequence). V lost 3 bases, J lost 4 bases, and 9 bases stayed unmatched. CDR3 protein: CSASDHRGSYEQYF. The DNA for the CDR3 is TGCAGTGCTAGTGACCACAGGGGTTCTTACGAGCAGTACTTC.

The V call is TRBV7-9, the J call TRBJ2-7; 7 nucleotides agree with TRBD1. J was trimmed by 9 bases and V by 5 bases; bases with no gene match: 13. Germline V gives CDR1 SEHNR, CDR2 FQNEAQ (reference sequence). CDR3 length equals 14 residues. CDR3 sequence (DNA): TGTGCCAGCAGCATGGGACAGTCGGTACGTGGGCAGTACTTC. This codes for CASSMGQSVRGQYF.

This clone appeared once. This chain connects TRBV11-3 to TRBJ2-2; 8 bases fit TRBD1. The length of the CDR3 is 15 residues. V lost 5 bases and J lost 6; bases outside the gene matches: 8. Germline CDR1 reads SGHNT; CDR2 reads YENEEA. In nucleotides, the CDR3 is TGTGCCAGCAGCCCCGGACAGGGTTTATCCGGGGAGCTGTTTTTT. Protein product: CASSPGQGLSGELFF. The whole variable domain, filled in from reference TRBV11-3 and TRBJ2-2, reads EAGVVQSPRYKIIEKKQPVAFWCNPISGHNTLYWYLQNLGQGPELLIRYENEEAVDDSQLPKDRFSAERLKGVDSTLKIQPAELGDSAVYLCASSPGQGLSGELFFGEGSRLTVL.

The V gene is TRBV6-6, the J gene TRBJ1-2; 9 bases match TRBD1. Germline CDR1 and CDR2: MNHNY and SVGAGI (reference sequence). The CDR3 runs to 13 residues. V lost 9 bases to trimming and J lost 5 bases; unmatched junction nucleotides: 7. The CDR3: CASWRTGEYGYTF. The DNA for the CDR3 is TGTGCCAGTTGGAGGACAGGGGAGTATGGCTACACCTTC.

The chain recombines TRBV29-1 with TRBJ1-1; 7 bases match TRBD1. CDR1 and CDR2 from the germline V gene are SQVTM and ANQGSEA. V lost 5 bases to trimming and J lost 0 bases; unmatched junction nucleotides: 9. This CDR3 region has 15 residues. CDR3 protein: CSVLTGRILNTEAFF. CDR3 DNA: TGCAGCGTTTTGACAGGGAGGATCCTGAACACTGAAGCTTTCTTT.

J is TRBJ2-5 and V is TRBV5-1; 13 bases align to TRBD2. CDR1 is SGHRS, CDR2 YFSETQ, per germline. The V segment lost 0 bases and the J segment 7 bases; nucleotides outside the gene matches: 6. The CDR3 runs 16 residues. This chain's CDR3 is CASSLGTSGSQGTQYF. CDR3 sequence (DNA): TGCGCCAGCAGCTTGGGGACTAGCGGGAGTCAGGGGACCCAGTACTTC.

The CDR3 spells CASSQYSGTNEKLFF. In DNA, the CDR3 is TGTGCCAGCAGCCAATACTCCGGCACTAATGAAAAACTGTTTTTT. The rearrangement links TRBV3-1 (or the pseudogene TRBV3-2) to TRBJ1-4; D remains unclear. V lost 2 bases and J 2 bases, leaving 9 bases between the germline ends. Germline lookup yields CDR1 LGHDT and CDR2 YNNKEL (reference sequence). This CDR3 contains 15 residues.

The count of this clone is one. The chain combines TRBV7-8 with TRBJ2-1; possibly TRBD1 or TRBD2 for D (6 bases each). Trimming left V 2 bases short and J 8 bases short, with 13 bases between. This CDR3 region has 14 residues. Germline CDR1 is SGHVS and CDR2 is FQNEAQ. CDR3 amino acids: CASSLNPGADEQFF. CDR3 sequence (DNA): TGTGCCAGCAGCTTAAATCCGGGGGCCGATGAGCAGTTCTTC.

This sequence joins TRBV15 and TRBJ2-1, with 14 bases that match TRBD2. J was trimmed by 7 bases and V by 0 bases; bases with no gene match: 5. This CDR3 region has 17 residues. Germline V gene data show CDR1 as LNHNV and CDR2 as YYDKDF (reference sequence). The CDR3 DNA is TGTGCCACCAGCAGAGACTGGACTAGCGGGGGGCGGAATGAGCAGTTCTTC. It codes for CATSRDWTSGGRNEQFF.

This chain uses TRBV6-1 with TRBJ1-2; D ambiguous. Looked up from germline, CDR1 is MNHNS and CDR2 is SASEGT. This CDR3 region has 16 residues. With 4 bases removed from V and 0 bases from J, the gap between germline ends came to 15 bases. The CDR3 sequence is CASSANAELANYGYTF. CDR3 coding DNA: TGTGCCAGCAGTGCAAACGCAGAGTTAGCTAACTATGGCTACACCTTC.

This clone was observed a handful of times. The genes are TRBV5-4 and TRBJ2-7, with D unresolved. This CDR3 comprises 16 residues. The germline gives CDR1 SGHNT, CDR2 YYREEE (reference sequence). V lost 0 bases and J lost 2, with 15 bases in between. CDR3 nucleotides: TGTGCCAGCAGCTTGGAATCTTTCGACGGAGCCTACGAGCAGTACTTC. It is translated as CASSLESFDGAYEQYF.